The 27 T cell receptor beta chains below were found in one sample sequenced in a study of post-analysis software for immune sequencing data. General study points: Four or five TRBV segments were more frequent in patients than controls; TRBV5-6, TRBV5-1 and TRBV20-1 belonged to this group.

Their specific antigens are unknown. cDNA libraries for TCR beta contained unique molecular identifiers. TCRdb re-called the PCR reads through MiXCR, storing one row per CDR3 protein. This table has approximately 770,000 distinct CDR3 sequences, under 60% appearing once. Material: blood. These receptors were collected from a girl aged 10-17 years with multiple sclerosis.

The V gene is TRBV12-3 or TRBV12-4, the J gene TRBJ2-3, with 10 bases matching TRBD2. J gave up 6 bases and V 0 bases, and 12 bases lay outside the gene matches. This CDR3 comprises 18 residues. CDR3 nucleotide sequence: TGTGCCAGCAGTTTAGCTTTTACTAGCGGGACGGTCTCCGATACGCAGTATTTT. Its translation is CASSLAFTSGTVSDTQYF.

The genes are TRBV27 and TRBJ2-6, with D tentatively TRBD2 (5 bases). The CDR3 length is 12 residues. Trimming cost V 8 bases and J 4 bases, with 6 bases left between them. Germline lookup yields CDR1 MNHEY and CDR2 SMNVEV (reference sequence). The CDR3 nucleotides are TGTGCCAGCGGGGAGGGGGCCAACGTCCTGACTTTC. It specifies CASGEGANVLTF.

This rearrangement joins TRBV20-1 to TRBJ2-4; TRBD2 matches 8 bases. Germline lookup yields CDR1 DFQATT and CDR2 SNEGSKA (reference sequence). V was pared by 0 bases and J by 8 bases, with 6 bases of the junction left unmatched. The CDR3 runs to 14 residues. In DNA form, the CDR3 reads TGCAGTGCTAGAGACCCGCACGGGAGGGACATTCAGTACTTC. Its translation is CSARDPHGRDIQYF.

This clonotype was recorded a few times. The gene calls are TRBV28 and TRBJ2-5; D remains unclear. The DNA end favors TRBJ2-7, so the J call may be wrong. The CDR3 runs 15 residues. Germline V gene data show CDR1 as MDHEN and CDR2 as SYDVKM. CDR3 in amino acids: CASSSPRWDPYEQYF. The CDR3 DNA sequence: TGTGCCAGCAGTTCCCCCAGATGGGATCCCTACGAGCAGTACTTC.

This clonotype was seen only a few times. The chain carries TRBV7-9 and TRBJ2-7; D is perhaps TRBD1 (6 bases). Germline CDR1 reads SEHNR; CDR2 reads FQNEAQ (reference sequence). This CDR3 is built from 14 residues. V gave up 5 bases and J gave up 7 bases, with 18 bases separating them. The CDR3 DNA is TGTGCCAGCAGCAAATCCTCGGGACACCGGGAGCAGTACTTC. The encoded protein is CASSKSSGHREQYF.

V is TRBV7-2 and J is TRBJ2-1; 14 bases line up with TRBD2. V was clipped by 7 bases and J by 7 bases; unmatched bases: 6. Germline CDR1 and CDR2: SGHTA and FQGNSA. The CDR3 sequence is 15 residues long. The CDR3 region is CASTPGTSGSNEQFF. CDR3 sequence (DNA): TGTGCCAGCACTCCCGGGACTAGCGGGAGTAATGAGCAGTTCTTC. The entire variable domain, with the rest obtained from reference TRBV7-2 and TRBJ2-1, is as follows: GAGVSQSPSNKVTEKGKDVELRCDPISGHTALYWYRQSLGQGLEFLIYFQGNSAPDKSGLPSDRFSAERTGGSVSTLTIQRTQQEDSAVYLCASTPGTSGSNEQFFGPGTRLTVL.

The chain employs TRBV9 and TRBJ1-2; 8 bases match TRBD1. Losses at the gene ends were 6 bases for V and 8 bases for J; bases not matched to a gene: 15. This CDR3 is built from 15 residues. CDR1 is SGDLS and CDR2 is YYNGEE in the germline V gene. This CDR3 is CASTANPGGGAGYTF. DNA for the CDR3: TGTGCCAGCACCGCGAATCCAGGGGGCGGTGCCGGCTACACCTTC.

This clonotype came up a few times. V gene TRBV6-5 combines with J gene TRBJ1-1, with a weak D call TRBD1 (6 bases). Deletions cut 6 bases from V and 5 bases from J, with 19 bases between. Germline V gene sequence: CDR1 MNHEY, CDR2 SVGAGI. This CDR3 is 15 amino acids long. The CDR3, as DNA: TGTGCCAGCAGACCAGATTGGGGGGGCTTGACTGAAGCTTTCTTT. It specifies CASRPDWGGLTEAFF.

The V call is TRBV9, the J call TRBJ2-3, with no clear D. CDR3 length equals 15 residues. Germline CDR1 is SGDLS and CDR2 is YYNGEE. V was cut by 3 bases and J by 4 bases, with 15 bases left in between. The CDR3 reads CASSAPGPYADTQYF. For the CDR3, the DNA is TGTGCCAGCAGCGCCCCCGGGCCTTACGCAGATACGCAGTATTTT.

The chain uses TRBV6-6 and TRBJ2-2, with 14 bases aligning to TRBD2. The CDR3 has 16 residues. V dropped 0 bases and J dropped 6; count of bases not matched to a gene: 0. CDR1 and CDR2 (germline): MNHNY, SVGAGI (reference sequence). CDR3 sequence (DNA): TGTGCCAGCAGTTACTCGGGACTAGCGGGAGCCGGGGAGCTGTTTTTT. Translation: CASSYSGLAGAGELFF.

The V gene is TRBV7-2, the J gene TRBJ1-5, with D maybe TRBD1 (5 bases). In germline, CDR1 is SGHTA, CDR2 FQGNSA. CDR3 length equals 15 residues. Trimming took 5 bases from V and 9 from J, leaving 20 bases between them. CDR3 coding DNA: TGTGCCAGCAGCCCCGGACGGACAACTTGGTGGCCCCAGCATTTT. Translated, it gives CASSPGRTTWWPQHF. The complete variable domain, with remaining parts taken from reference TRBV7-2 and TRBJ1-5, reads GAGVSQSPSNKVTEKGKDVELRCDPISGHTALYWYRQSLGQGLEFLIYFQGNSAPDKSGLPSDRFSAERTGGSVSTLTIQRTQQEDSAVYLCASSPGRTTWWPQHFGDGTRLSIL.

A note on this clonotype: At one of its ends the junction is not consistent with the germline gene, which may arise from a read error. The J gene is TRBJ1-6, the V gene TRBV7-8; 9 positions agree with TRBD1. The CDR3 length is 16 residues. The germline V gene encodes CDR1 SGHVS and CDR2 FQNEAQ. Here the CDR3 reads CVSSSRDRVYNSPLHF. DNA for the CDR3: TGTGTCAGCAGCTCCAGGGACAGGGTGTATAATTCACCCCTCCACTTT. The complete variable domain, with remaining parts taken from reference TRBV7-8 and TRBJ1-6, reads GAGVSQSPRYKVAKRGQDVALRCDPISGHVSLFWYQQALGQGPEFLTYFQNEAQLDKSGLPSDRFFAERPEGSVSTLKIQRTQQEDSAVYLCVSSSRDRVYNSPLHFGNGTRLTVT.

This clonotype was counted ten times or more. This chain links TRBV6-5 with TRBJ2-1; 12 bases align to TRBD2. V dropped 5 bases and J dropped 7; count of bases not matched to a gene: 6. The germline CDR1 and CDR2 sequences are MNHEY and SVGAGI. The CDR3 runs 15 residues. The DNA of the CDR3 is TGTGCCAGCAGTCCCCTAGCGGGAGGGCCAAATGAGCAGTTCTTC. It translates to CASSPLAGGPNEQFF.

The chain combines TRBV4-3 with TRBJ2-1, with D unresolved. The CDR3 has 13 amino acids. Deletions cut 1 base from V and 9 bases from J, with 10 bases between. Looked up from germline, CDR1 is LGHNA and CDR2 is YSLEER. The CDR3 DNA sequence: TGCGCCAGCAGCCAAGGTCTCGTGCTTGAGCAGTTCTTC. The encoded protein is CASSQGLVLEQFF.

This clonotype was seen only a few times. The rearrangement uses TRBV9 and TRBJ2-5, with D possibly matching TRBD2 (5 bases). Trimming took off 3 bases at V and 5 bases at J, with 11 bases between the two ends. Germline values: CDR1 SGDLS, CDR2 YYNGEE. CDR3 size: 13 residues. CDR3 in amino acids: CASSGGPRETQYF. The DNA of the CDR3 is TGTGCCAGCAGCGGAGGGCCTCGGGAGACCCAGTACTTC.

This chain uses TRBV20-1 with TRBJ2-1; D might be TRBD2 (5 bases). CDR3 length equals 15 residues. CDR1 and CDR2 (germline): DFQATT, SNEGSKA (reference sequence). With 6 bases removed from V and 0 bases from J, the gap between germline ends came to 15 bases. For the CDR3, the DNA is TGCAGTGCGAGGACTGGCCCCAGCTCCTACAATGAGCAGTTCTTC. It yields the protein CSARTGPSSYNEQFF.

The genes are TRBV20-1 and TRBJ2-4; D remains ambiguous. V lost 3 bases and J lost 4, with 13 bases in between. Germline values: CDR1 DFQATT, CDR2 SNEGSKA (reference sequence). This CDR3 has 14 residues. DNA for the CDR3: TGCAGTGCTAGCAAACGGACCGGAAAAAACATTCAGTACTTC. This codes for CSASKRTGKNIQYF.

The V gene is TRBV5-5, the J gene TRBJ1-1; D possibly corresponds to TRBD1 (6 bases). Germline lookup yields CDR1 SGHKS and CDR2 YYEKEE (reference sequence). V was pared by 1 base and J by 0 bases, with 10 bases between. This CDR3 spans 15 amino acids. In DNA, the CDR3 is TGTGCCAGCAGCTTGAGGGGGTACATGAACACTGAAGCTTTCTTT. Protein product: CASSLRGYMNTEAFF.

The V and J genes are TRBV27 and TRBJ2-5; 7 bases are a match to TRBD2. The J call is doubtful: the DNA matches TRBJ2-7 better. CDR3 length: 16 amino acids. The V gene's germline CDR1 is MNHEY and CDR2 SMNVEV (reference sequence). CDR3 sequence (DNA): TGTGCCAGCAGTCCCGTGGCGGGAGATTGGTTTGGCGAGCAGTACTTC. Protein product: CASSPVAGDWFGEQYF.

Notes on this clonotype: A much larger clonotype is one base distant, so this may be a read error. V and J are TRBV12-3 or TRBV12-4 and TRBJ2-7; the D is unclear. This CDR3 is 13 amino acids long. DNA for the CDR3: TGTGTCAGCAGTTTAGGGTTTAGCTACGAGCAGTACTTC. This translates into CVSSLGFSYEQYF.

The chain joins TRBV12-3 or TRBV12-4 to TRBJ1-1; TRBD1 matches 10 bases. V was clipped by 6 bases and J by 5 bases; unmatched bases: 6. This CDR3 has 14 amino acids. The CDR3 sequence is CASRIGQGDTEAFF. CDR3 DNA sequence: TGTGCCAGCAGAATAGGACAGGGGGATACTGAAGCTTTCTTT.

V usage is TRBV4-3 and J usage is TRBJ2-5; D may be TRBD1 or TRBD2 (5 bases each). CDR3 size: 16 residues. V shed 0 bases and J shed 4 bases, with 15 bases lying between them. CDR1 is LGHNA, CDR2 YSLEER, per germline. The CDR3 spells CASSQDWDAPSETQYF. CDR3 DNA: TGCGCCAGCAGCCAAGACTGGGACGCCCCCTCAGAGACCCAGTACTTC.

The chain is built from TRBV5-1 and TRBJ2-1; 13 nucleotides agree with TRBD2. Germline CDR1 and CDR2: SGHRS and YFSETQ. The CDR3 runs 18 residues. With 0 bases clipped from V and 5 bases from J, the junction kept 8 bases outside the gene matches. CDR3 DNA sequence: TGCGCCAGCAGCTTGGGGCCACAGGGACTAGCGGGAAACAATGAGCAGTTCTTC. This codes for CASSLGPQGLAGNNEQFF.

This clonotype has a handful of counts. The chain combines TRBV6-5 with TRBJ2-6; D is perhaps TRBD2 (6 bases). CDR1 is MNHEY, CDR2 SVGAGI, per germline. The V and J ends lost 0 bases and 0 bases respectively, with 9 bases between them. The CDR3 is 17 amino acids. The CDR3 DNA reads TGTGCCAGCAGTTACTCGCGGGGCCGCTCTGGGGCCAACGTCCTGACTTTC. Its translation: CASSYSRGRSGANVLTF.

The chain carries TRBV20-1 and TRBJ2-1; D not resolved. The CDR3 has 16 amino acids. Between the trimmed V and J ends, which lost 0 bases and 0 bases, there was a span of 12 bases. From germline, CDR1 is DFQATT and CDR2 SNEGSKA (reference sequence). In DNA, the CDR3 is TGCAGTGCTAGAGAGACGGAGACCCTCTCCTACAATGAGCAGTTCTTC. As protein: CSARETETLSYNEQFF.

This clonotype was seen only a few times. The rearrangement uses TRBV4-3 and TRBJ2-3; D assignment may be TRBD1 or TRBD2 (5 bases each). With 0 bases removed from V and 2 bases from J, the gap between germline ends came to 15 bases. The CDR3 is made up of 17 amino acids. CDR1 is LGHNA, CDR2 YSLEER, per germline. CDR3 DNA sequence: TGCGCCAGCAGCCAAGATTCCTCGGGGACCGTCACAGATACGCAGTATTTT. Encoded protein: CASSQDSSGTVTDTQYF.

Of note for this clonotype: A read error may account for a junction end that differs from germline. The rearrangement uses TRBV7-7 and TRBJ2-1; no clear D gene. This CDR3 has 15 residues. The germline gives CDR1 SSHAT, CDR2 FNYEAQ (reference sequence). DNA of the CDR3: TGTGCTAGCAGCTTAGACGGGTACAGCTACAATGAGCAGTTCTTC. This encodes CASSLDGYSYNEQFF. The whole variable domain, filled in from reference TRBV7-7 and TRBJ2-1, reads GAGVSQSPRYKVTKRGQDVTLRCDPISSHATLYWYQQALGQGPEFLTYFNYEAQPDKSGLPSDRFSAERPEGSISTLTIQRTEQRDSAMYRCASSLDGYSYNEQFFGPGTRLTVL.